These T cell receptor beta chains were read from a single sample in a study of blood T cell repertoires in COVID-19. The table came from immunoSEQ multiplex PCR; TCRdb's copy has only in-frame clones and leaves some out. The sample has some 170,000 clones, more than 75% seen once. Sequencing was done on a sample of peripheral blood. These TCRs come from a woman in her forties or fifties with active or convalescent COVID-19. Both conserved end residues are part of each CDR3. D genes are given only for firm matches. Expanded clones are given a class, and other clones once, few, many or no size at all.

V	J	size	D	DNA	CDR3
TRBV5-4	TRBJ1-2	few	TRBD1	TGTGCCAGCAGCTTTATCGTGTTTCGTCGGGACAGGGGATATGGCTACACCTTC	CASSFIVFRRDRGYGYTF
TRBV27	TRBJ2-5	once	.	TGTGCCAGCAGTATCAGATGGACAGCCGGAGAGACCCAGTACTTC	CASSIRWTAGETQYF
TRBV4-1	TRBJ1-2	.	.	TGCGCCAGCAGCCAAGATGGGGAGGGGTTCTATGGCTACACCTTC	CASSQDGEGFYGYTF
TRBV4-3	TRBJ2-1	.	.	TGCGCCAGCAGCCAAGATCGGTGGGGGGATTCCTACAATGAGCAGTTCTTC	CASSQDRWGDSYNEQFF
TRBV27	TRBJ2-7	.	.	TGTGCCAGCAGTTTAAGCCTCAGGGGCTCCTCCTACGAGCAGTACTTC	CASSLSLRGSSYEQYF
TRBV5-5	TRBJ1-3	.	.	TGTGCCAGCAGCTCCGAGAACAGTAGGTTCTCTGGAAACACCATATATTTT	CASSSENSRFSGNTIYF
TRBV6-2/TRBV6-3	TRBJ2-1	.	.	TGTGCCAGCAGTTATATTGGGACAAAAAACAATGAGCAGTTCTTC	CASSYIGTKNNEQFF
TRBV7-8	TRBJ2-3	.	TRBD2	TGTGCCAGCAGCTTAGAGGTAGCGGGGGGACGCACAGATACGCAGTATTTT	CASSLEVAGGRTDTQYF
TRBV9	TRBJ2-3	.	TRBD2	TGTGCCAGCAGCCCAATTAGCGGGAGCCGTGATTTGCAGTATTTT	CASSPISGSRDLQYF
TRBV4-1	TRBJ1-4	.	.	TGCGCCAGCAGCCAAGACCGAGGGAGGGAACGGGAAAAACTGTTTTTT	CASSQDRGREREKLFF
TRBV7-6	TRBJ1-3	few	TRBD1	TGTGCCAGCAGCTTGGCAGGGGGCGAGGGAAACACCATATATTTT	CASSLAGGEGNTIYF
TRBV20-1	TRBJ2-1	.	.	TGCAGTGCTATCGGGTTGGATGAGCAGTTCTTC	CSAIGLDEQFF
TRBV3-1/TRBV3-2	TRBJ1-3	.	.	TGTGCCAGCACTACGGGCTGGGGCCGTTACTCTGGAAACACCATATATTTT	CASTTGWGRYSGNTIYF
TRBV30	TRBJ1-2	once	.	TGTGCCTGCCATATAGCTATAGCTAACTATGGCTACACCTTC	CACHIAIANYGYTF
TRBV7-2	TRBJ1-3	.	.	TGTGCCAGCAGCTTCCCAGCGAGCTCTGGAAACACCATATATTTT	CASSFPASSGNTIYF
TRBV2	TRBJ2-4	.	TRBD2	TGTGCCAGCAGTGACGCTAGCGGGGGCCTAGCCAAAAACATTCAGTACTTC	CASSDASGGLAKNIQYF
TRBV5-5	TRBJ1-4	.	TRBD1	TGTGCCAGCAGCTCGGGACAGGGTGCAAGGAGCGAAAAACTGTTTTTT	CASSSGQGARSEKLFF
TRBV4-3	TRBJ2-1	.	TRBD2	TGCGCCAGCAGCCCTAAGGGAGGGCTAAGCTCCTACAATGAGCAGTTCTTC	CASSPKGGLSSYNEQFF
TRBV11-2	TRBJ2-1	.	.	TGTGCCAGCAGCCCCCTGCAGATTAGCGCCCGTTTCTCCTACAATGAGCAGTTCTTC	CASSPLQISARFSYNEQFF
TRBV4-3	TRBJ2-7	.	.	TGCGCCAGCAGCCAGGAGAGTGAGCAGTACTTC	CASSQESEQYF
TRBV7-2	TRBJ1-3	.	.	TGTGCCAGCAGCTTAGTCGGGGTCTCTGGAAACACCATATATTTT	CASSLVGVSGNTIYF
TRBV19	TRBJ1-1	.	.	TGTGCCAGTAGTACACAGACGAACACTGAAGCTTTCTTT	CASSTQTNTEAFF
TRBV7-9	TRBJ2-7	once	.	TGTGCCAGCAGCCCCCGGGTGGGGGGCTCCTACGAGCAGTACTTC	CASSPRVGGSYEQYF
TRBV7-2	TRBJ1-6	.	.	TGTGCCAGCAGCCAGGGATCTCAATTACCTTCACCCCTCCACTTT	CASSQGSQLPSPLHF
TRBV6-1	TRBJ1-1	.	.	TGTGCCAGCAGTGAAGTATGGGGGCACACTGAAGCTTTCTTT	CASSEVWGHTEAFF
TRBV11-2	TRBJ2-7	.	TRBD1	TGTGCCAGCAGCTTATTTCCAGGGGACAGGGCCTACGAGCAGTACTTC	CASSLFPGDRAYEQYF
TRBV6-5	TRBJ1-2	few	.	TGTGCCAGCAGTATCACCCGGGGGGCGGACTATGGCTACACCTTC	CASSITRGADYGYTF
TRBV28	TRBJ2-7	.	TRBD2	TGTGCCAGCAGTCTCCTAGCGGGGGGATCCTACGAGCAGTACTTC	CASSLLAGGSYEQYF
TRBV7-2	TRBJ1-5	.	TRBD1	TGTGCCAGCAGCCAACAGGGGGCTGACCAGCCCCAGCATTTT	CASSQQGADQPQHF
TRBV2	TRBJ1-2	.	.	TGTGCCAGCAGCCGGGACACCTTCAACTATGGCTACACCTTC	CASSRDTFNYGYTF
TRBV9	TRBJ2-2	once	.	TGTGCCAGCAGCGTCGTTCCCCTAGCCGACAACACCGGGGAGCTGTTTTTT	CASSVVPLADNTGELFF
TRBV9	TRBJ2-3	.	TRBD2	TGTGCCAGCAGCGTAGGAGCTAGCGGGACATCAGATACGCAGTATTTT	CASSVGASGTSDTQYF
TRBV7-2	TRBJ2-1	.	.	TGTGCCAGCAGCTTAGGGACGGGGAATGAGCAGTTCTTC	CASSLGTGNEQFF
TRBV18	TRBJ1-2	.	TRBD1	TGTGCCAGCTCCCCCCCTGGGACAGGGTATGGCTACACCTTC	CASSPPGTGYGYTF
TRBV4-3	TRBJ2-1	.	.	TGCGCCAGCAGCCAAGAAAGGGCCAGCCGGGGCAATGAGCAGTTCTTC	CASSQERASRGNEQFF
TRBV4-2	TRBJ2-1	once	.	TGTGCCAGCAGCCTCGGACTGGGAAGCTCCTACAATGAGCAGTTCTTC	CASSLGLGSSYNEQFF
TRBV6-2/TRBV6-3	TRBJ2-3	once	.	TGTGCCAGCAGTTACCCCAAGTTTGCGGGGTTCACAGATACGCAGTATTTT	CASSYPKFAGFTDTQYF
TRBV6-5	TRBJ1-5	.	.	TGTGCCACCTCTAACCCAGGGGTAAGGAAGCCCCAGCATTTT	CATSNPGVRKPQHF
TRBV11-2	TRBJ1-1	.	TRBD1	TGTGCCAGCAGCCGAAACCCGACAGGGGCGAACACTGAAGCTTTCTTT	CASSRNPTGANTEAFF
TRBV7-9	TRBJ1-1	few	.	TGTGCCAGCAGACTGGCTTTCTTT	CASRLAFF
TRBV18	TRBJ1-1	.	.	TGTGCCAGCTCACCTCTGCGAGGGGGTAATACTGAAGCTTTCTTT	CASSPLRGGNTEAFF
TRBV12-3/TRBV12-4	TRBJ2-3	.	.	TGTGCCAGCAGTTCCGGCACAGATACGCAGTATTTT	CASSSGTDTQYF
TRBV6-6	TRBJ2-1	few	.	TGTGCCAGCAGTTACGGGGGACAATTAAACAATGAGCAGTTCTTC	CASSYGGQLNNEQFF
TRBV9	TRBJ2-7	.	TRBD1	TGTGCCAGCAGCGTACAGACAGGGGGTGGGTACGAGCAGTACTTC	CASSVQTGGGYEQYF
TRBV7-9	TRBJ1-6	.	.	TGTGCCAGCAGGGGGGACTCCGACCATTCACCCCTCCACTTT	CASRGDSDHSPLHF
TRBV18	TRBJ2-7	.	.	TGTGCCAGCTCACCAGGTTTATCGGAGGGAACGTACTTC	CASSPGLSEGTYF
TRBV5-1	TRBJ2-3	few	.	TGCGCCAGCAGCCGAAAGCTTAGCGGCACAGATACGCAGTATTTT	CASSRKLSGTDTQYF
TRBV30	TRBJ2-7	.	TRBD1	TGTGCCTGGAGTGCGGGACAGGGACCCTACGAGCAGTACTTC	CAWSAGQGPYEQYF
TRBV5-1	TRBJ2-6	.	TRBD2	TGCGCCAGCAGCTTCCGGGGGGGCGGCTTTTCTGGGGCCAACGTCCTGACTTTC	CASSFRGGGFSGANVLTF
TRBV18	TRBJ1-6	.	TRBD1	TGTGCCAGCTCACCCGACAGGGGGCTTGGTTCACCCCTCCACTTT	CASSPDRGLGSPLHF
TRBV19	TRBJ1-4	.	.	TGTGCCAGTAGTACACGAGGTTCAACTAATGAAAAACTGTTTTTT	CASSTRGSTNEKLFF
TRBV7-9	TRBJ1-2	.	TRBD1	TGTGCCAGCAGTTTAAAACAGGGGGTTGGCTACACCTTC	CASSLKQGVGYTF
TRBV18	TRBJ1-3	.	.	TGTGCCAGCTCACCATTGAAGGCAGGTTCCCGTTCTGGAAACACCATATATTTT	CASSPLKAGSRSGNTIYF
TRBV19	TRBJ1-2	.	TRBD1	TGTGCCAGTACCCAGGGGGTGGTCCCTTCCTTCTATGGCTACACCTTC	CASTQGVVPSFYGYTF